This is a list of T cell receptor beta chains from one sample in a study of OX40 agonist ivuxolimab in advanced cancers. Measured with immunoSEQ multiplex PCR; TCRdb has only the in-frame clones, and not every one. The data contain about 150,000 clones, roughly 94% of them singletons. The sample consisted of CD4+ or CD8+ T cells sorted from blood, taken in a trial of the OX40 agonist ivuxolimab. These receptors originate from an adult with an advanced solid tumor such as melanoma, head and neck, liver or kidney cancer. Each CDR3 is given with its conserved first and last residue. The D gene is left open where the match is weak. Clone size is stated in some rows and not others, as once, few, many or a class when expanded.

CDR3 length	clone size	V gene	J gene	D gene	CDR3 DNA	CDR3 protein
13	.	TRBV2	TRBJ2-5	TRBD1	TGTGCCAGCAACGGACAGGGGGGCGAGACCCAGTACTTC	CASNGQGGETQYF
15	.	TRBV28	TRBJ2-1	.	TGTGCCAGCAGTTTTGTGGGGGTCTCCTACAATGAGCAGTTCTTC	CASSFVGVSYNEQFF
13	.	TRBV10-1	TRBJ1-1	.	TGCGCCACTAGCCCAAGGTCGGACACTGAAGCTTTCTTT	CATSPRSDTEAFF
12	.	TRBV28	TRBJ1-2	.	TGTGCCAGCGGACAGAAGGGCTACGGCTACACCTTC	CASGQKGYGYTF
14	.	TRBV5-6	TRBJ2-1	TRBD1	TGTGCCAGCAGCACCGGGACAGGGTACAATGAGCAGTTCTTC	CASSTGTGYNEQFF
17	.	TRBV19	TRBJ1-3	.	TGTGCCAGTAGTACCCGACCCCGGACCGCGCTTGGAAACACCATATATTTT	CASSTRPRTALGNTIYF
15	.	TRBV18	TRBJ1-5	.	TGTGCCAGCTCACAGGGTTCGGTCAGCAATCAGCCCCAGCATTTT	CASSQGSVSNQPQHF
13	.	TRBV7-9	TRBJ1-4	.	TGTGCCAGCCAGCAAGGGGCAGGAGAAAAACTGTTTTTT	CASQQGAGEKLFF
14	.	TRBV7-9	TRBJ1-2	TRBD1	TGTGCCAGCAGCTCCGTATACAGGGGCCATGGCTACACCTTC	CASSSVYRGHGYTF
15	.	TRBV7-2	TRBJ1-1	.	TGTGCCAGCAGCTTATATAACAGCCAGTTCACTGAAGCTTTCTTT	CASSLYNSQFTEAFF
15	.	TRBV5-3	TRBJ1-3	.	TGTGCCAGAAGCTCGACCGTAATCTCTGGAAACACCATATATTTT	CARSSTVISGNTIYF
15	.	TRBV2	TRBJ2-3	TRBD2	TGTGCCAGCAGTGACGAGACTAGCCCCCCAGATACGCAGTATTTT	CASSDETSPPDTQYF
15	.	TRBV5-4	TRBJ2-7	.	TGTGCCAGCAGCTTCGCCGGGTTCGCGACCTACGAGCAGTACTTC	CASSFAGFATYEQYF
19	once	TRBV19	TRBJ2-4	TRBD1	TGTGCCAGTAGTATAGTCGGACAGGCCGGATGGGCGGGTAAAAACATTCAGTACTTC	CASSIVGQAGWAGKNIQYF
16	once	TRBV6-5	TRBJ1-4	.	TGTGCCAGCAGTTACTTCCGGACAACGGAGGATGAAAAACTGTTTTTT	CASSYFRTTEDEKLFF
15	.	TRBV28	TRBJ1-1	.	TGTGCCAGCAGTTTATGGATCCGGGGGAACACTGAAGCTTTCTTT	CASSLWIRGNTEAFF
14	.	TRBV5-1	TRBJ2-7	.	TGCGCCAGCAGCTGGGGCCCCAGCTCCTACGAGCAGTACTTC	CASSWGPSSYEQYF
16	.	TRBV7-6	TRBJ2-1	TRBD2	TGTGCCAGCAGCACCCGACTAGCGGGGGAGAAGAATGAGCAGTTCTTC	CASSTRLAGEKNEQFF
18	.	TRBV19	TRBJ2-6	.	TGTGCCAGTAGTATAGCGAGGACTGGGGCCTCTGGGGCCAACGTCCTGACTTTC	CASSIARTGASGANVLTF
16	.	TRBV10-1	TRBJ1-4	TRBD1	TGCGCCAGCAGTGAGATCCAGGGGGCCGGTAATGAAAAACTGTTTTTT	CASSEIQGAGNEKLFF
13	.	TRBV15	TRBJ1-2	.	TGTGCCACCAGCGTAGACGGAATCTATGGCTACACCTTC	CATSVDGIYGYTF
15	.	TRBV5-1	TRBJ1-1	.	TGCGCCAGCAGAGGGGCACCCCCGGGGGACACTGAAGCTTTCTTT	CASRGAPPGDTEAFF
13	.	TRBV28	TRBJ2-7	.	TGTGCCAGCAGTTTATATGTAGGTGAGCGGTTCTTCTTC	CASSLYVGERFFF
15	.	TRBV27	TRBJ2-5	TRBD2	TGTGCCAGCACCCCTCGGGGGGGGGTCAGAGAGACCCAGTACTTC	CASTPRGGVRETQYF
14	.	TRBV19	TRBJ1-6	.	TGTGCCAGTAGTCGTCAGGGTGGGAATTCACCCCTCCACTTT	CASSRQGGNSPLHF
13	.	TRBV5-4	TRBJ2-5	.	TGTGCCAGCAGCTTGGACAAAAAAGAGACCCAGTACTTC	CASSLDKKETQYF
10	.	TRBV2	TRBJ2-3	.	TGTGCCAGCAGTCGAGATACGCAGTATTTT	CASSRDTQYF
17	.	TRBV7-8	TRBJ2-4	.	TGTGCCAGCAGCTTAGCGTACGCGGCCGTAGCCAAAAACATTCAGTACTTC	CASSLAYAAVAKNIQYF
15	.	TRBV13	TRBJ1-2	.	TGTGCCAGCAGCCGTATTAAGGGCGGCGGCTATGGCTACACCTTC	CASSRIKGGGYGYTF
15	.	TRBV7-3	TRBJ2-3	.	TGTGCCAGCAGCTTAGAGGGAGCGGGCACAGATACGCAGTATTTT	CASSLEGAGTDTQYF
17	.	TRBV19	TRBJ1-6	.	TGTGCCAGTAGTATTATGGCTGAGAGCTCCTATAATTCACCCCTCCACTTT	CASSIMAESSYNSPLHF
15	.	TRBV18	TRBJ2-2	.	TGTGCCAGCTCACTCCAACCGGCGAACACCGGGGAGCTGTTTTTT	CASSLQPANTGELFF
12	.	TRBV6-6	TRBJ1-2	.	TGTGCCAGCAGTTACTCGACCAATGGCTACACCTTC	CASSYSTNGYTF
15	.	TRBV19	TRBJ1-3	.	TGTGCCAGTAGTTACCCAGCAACTCCTGGAAACACCATATATTTT	CASSYPATPGNTIYF
13	.	TRBV13	TRBJ2-5	.	TGTGCCAGCAGCCTGAACGACCGGGAGACCCAGTACTTC	CASSLNDRETQYF